The 27 T cell receptor beta chains below all came from one sample that was sequenced in a study of blood T cells in healthy people across ages. Sample-barcoded 5' priming and a J-beta primer mix drove a second PCR of roughly 6 to 12 cycles. MiXCR was run by TCRdb on the 5' RACE reads, yielding one entry per CDR3 protein. The sample lists about 1.4 million distinct CDR3 sequences, 45% to 70% occurring once. The source material was blood. The receptors were sampled from a man aged 18 to 30 in good health.

V gene TRBV12-3 or TRBV12-4 combines with J gene TRBJ2-3; D unresolved. The CDR3 totals 12 residues. The V end was cut by 10 bases, the J end by 4 bases, with 12 bases between. In nucleotides, the CDR3 is TGTGCCACCGGCCGGAGACCAGATACGCAGTATTTT. It encodes CATGRRPDTQYF.

CDR3 nucleotide sequence: TGTGCCAGCAGTTTATATGCTAGCGGGAGGGTAAACGAGCAGTACTTC. Amino acids: CASSLYASGRVNEQYF. V is TRBV27 and J is TRBJ2-7; 12 nucleotides match TRBD2. The V and J ends lost 1 base and 5 bases, in that order; junction bases with no gene match: 6. The CDR3 sequence is 16 residues long. Germline lookup yields CDR1 MNHEY and CDR2 SMNVEV (reference sequence).

As for this clonotype: The junction departs from germline at one end; a sequencing error may be responsible. CDR3 sequence reads: CASSEAAGARNERFF. Written as DNA, the CDR3 is TGTGCCAGCAGTGAAGCGGCGGGAGCGAGGAATGAGCGGTTCTTC. The J gene is TRBJ2-1, the V gene TRBV2; 7 nucleotides agree with TRBD2. Germline values: CDR1 SNHLY, CDR2 FYNNEI. The CDR3 is made up of 15 amino acids. The entire variable domain, with the rest obtained from reference TRBV2 and TRBJ2-1, is as follows: EPEVTQTPSHQVTQMGQEVILRCVPISNHLYFYWYRQILGQKVEFLVSFYNNEISEKSEIFDDQFSVERPDGSNFTLKIRSTKLEDSAMYFCASSEAAGARNERFFGPGTRLTVL.

This clonotype was observed once. The chain couples TRBV15 to TRBJ2-1, with D hard to call. Germline V gives CDR1 LNHNV, CDR2 YYDKDF (reference sequence). V shed 0 bases and J shed 12 bases, with 9 bases lying between them. CDR3 length equals 12 residues. The CDR3: CATSRDHQMQFF. The DNA of the CDR3 is TGTGCCACCAGCAGAGATCACCAGATGCAGTTCTTC.

This chain joins TRBV20-1 and TRBJ2-2, with D possibly TRBD2 on 6 matching bases. CDR1 and CDR2 (germline): DFQATT, SNEGSKA (reference sequence). The V gene lost 4 bases and the J gene lost 2 bases, with 11 bases spanning the gap. The CDR3 runs 14 residues. The CDR3 DNA reads as TGCAGTGCTACGGGACTGGGAAACACCGGGGAGCTGTTTTTT. This sequence encodes CSATGLGNTGELFF.

The chain's CDR3 is CASSELRGGAQIPDTQYF. CDR3 in DNA: TGTGCCAGCAGTGAATTGAGGGGGGGGGCCCAAATCCCAGATACGCAGTATTTT. The chain employs TRBV6-1 and TRBJ2-3; the D gene is possibly TRBD2 (7 bases). This CDR3 is built from 18 residues. CDR1 MNHNS and CDR2 SASEGT come from the germline V gene. Trimming pared 2 bases from V and 4 bases from J, leaving 22 bases between.

This clonotype has a handful of counts. V usage is TRBV13 and J usage is TRBJ2-7; D uncertain. V shed 4 bases and J shed 3 bases, with 10 bases lying between them. This CDR3 is 13 amino acids long. The germline gives CDR1 PRHDT, CDR2 FYEKMQ (reference sequence). The CDR3: CASSSSERYEQYF. CDR3 in DNA: TGTGCCAGCAGCTCAAGTGAGCGCTACGAGCAGTACTTC. Full variable domain (remainder filled in from reference TRBV13 and TRBJ2-7): AAGVIQSPRHLIKEKRETATLKCYPIPRHDTVYWYQQGPGQDPQFLISFYEKMQSDKGSIPDRFSAQQFSDYHSELNMSSLELGDSALYFCASSSSERYEQYFGPGTRLTVT.

This clonotype was picked up a small number of times. The chain uses TRBV13 and TRBJ2-6, with TRBD1 matching over 9 bases. After removal of 2 bases from V and 0 bases from J, the junction contained 11 bases not matched to a gene. The germline V gene encodes CDR1 PRHDT and CDR2 FYEKMQ (reference sequence). The CDR3 totals 20 residues. The CDR3 loop reads CASSLLADRGITSGANVLTF. DNA of the CDR3: TGTGCCAGCAGCTTACTCGCGGACAGGGGTATAACCTCTGGGGCCAACGTCCTGACTTTC. Complete variable domain (other parts from reference TRBV13 and TRBJ2-6): AAGVIQSPRHLIKEKRETATLKCYPIPRHDTVYWYQQGPGQDPQFLISFYEKMQSDKGSIPDRFSAQQFSDYHSELNMSSLELGDSALYFCASSLLADRGITSGANVLTFGAGSRLTVL.

The sample holds a few counts of this clonotype. The chain employs TRBV5-1 and TRBJ2-1; tentative D call: TRBD2 (5 bases). Per germline, CDR1 SGHRS and CDR2 YFSETQ. CDR3 size: 18 residues. V shed 0 bases and J shed 2 bases, with 18 bases lying between them. The CDR3 DNA follows: TGCGCCAGCAGCTTGGAAGACCTTGGAGTGGGAGCCTACAATGAGCAGTTCTTC. Translation: CASSLEDLGVGAYNEQFF.

The J gene is TRBJ1-4, the V gene TRBV2; TRBD1 is a possible D gene (5 bases). With 5 bases removed from V and 5 bases from J, the gap between germline ends came to 15 bases. This CDR3 is built from 15 residues. The V gene's germline CDR1 is SNHLY and CDR2 FYNNEI. CDR3 loop: CASSLPGRSNEKLFF. As DNA, the CDR3 is TGTGCCAGCAGTCTTCCGGGACGGTCAAATGAAAAACTGTTTTTT. The entire variable domain, with the rest obtained from reference TRBV2 and TRBJ1-4, is as follows: EPEVTQTPSHQVTQMGQEVILRCVPISNHLYFYWYRQILGQKVEFLVSFYNNEISEKSEIFDDQFSVERPDGSNFTLKIRSTKLEDSAMYFCASSLPGRSNEKLFFGSGTQLSVL.

The J gene is TRBJ2-7, the V gene TRBV7-9; D is perhaps TRBD1 (5 bases). Germline V gene data show CDR1 as SEHNR and CDR2 as FQNEAQ (reference sequence). V shed 5 bases and J shed 12 bases, with 17 bases lying between them. The CDR3 runs 12 residues. CDR3 sequence reads: CASSASRDGWYF. CDR3 nucleotide sequence: TGTGCCAGCAGCGCCTCCAGGGATGGTTGGTACTTC.

The CDR3 DNA follows: TGTGCCAGCAGCTTAGGTTTCAGGGATGAAAAACTGTTTTTT. Protein sequence: CASSLGFRDEKLFF. This sequence joins TRBV7-9 and TRBJ1-4; tentative D call: TRBD1 (5 bases). CDR1 and CDR2 (germline): SEHNR, FQNEAQ (reference sequence). V was shortened by 1 base and J by 6 bases, with 9 bases between the two germline ends. This CDR3 is built from 14 residues.

This chain uses TRBV11-2 with TRBJ1-1; 10 bases fit TRBD1. Germline V gene data show CDR1 as SGHAT and CDR2 as FQNNGV. The CDR3 loop spans 17 amino acids. With V trimmed by 4 bases and J by 2 bases, 10 bases remained unmatched. Here the CDR3 DNA reads TGTGCCAGCAGCTATAGGGGGACAGGGGCCCTCAACACTGAAGCTTTCTTT. Translated, it gives CASSYRGTGALNTEAFF. Full variable domain (remainder filled in from reference TRBV11-2 and TRBJ1-1): EAGVAQSPRYKIIEKRQSVAFWCNPISGHATLYWYQQILGQGPKLLIQFQNNGVVDDSQLPKDRFSAERLKGVDSTLKIQPAKLEDSAVYLCASSYRGTGALNTEAFFGQGTRLTVV.

The chain is built from TRBV20-1 and TRBJ2-7; no clear D gene. The germline gives CDR1 DFQATT, CDR2 SNEGSKA (reference sequence). V shed 1 base and J shed 4 bases, with 17 bases lying between them. The CDR3 extends over 15 amino acids. The CDR3 nucleotides are TGCAGTGCTAGAGTTATAGGGCATTCCCCTTACGAGCAGTACTTC. Its translation is CSARVIGHSPYEQYF.

The V gene is TRBV6-6, the J gene TRBJ2-6, with 7 bases identical to TRBD1. CDR3 length: 14 amino acids. The V gene's germline CDR1 is MNHNY and CDR2 SVGAGI (reference sequence). The trim removed 5 bases at V and 5 bases at J, leaving 3 bases unmatched. The CDR3 region is CASSNRGRANVLTF. The CDR3 DNA reads as TGTGCCAGCAGTAACAGGGGTCGGGCCAACGTCCTGACTTTC.

The rearrangement uses TRBV4-1 and TRBJ2-2, with D unresolved. V was cut by 4 bases and J by 6 bases, with 12 bases left in between. Looked up from germline, CDR1 is MGHRA and CDR2 is YSYEKL. The CDR3 is made up of 14 amino acids. Here the CDR3 DNA reads TGCGCCAGCAGCCTAACGACGGTAGCCGGGGAGCTGTTTTTT. This translates into CASSLTTVAGELFF.

This clonotype was seen only once. CDR3 loop: CASRAEGIGDGYTF. As DNA, the CDR3 is TGTGCCAGCAGGGCAGAGGGAATAGGGGATGGCTACACCTTC. This chain uses TRBV12-3 or TRBV12-4 with TRBJ1-2; perhaps TRBD1 as D (5 bases). V gave up 6 bases and J gave up 6 bases, with 17 bases separating them. This CDR3 is 14 amino acids long.

This clonotype has more than one count but fewer than ten. This chain uses TRBV6-5 with TRBJ2-1; the match to TRBD2 covers 8 bases. The V gene end was trimmed by 6 bases and the J gene end by 0 bases; junction bases not matched to a gene: 7. The CDR3 totals 16 residues. Germline values: CDR1 MNHEY, CDR2 SVGAGI. CDR3 sequence reads: CASRGGGPLSYNEQFF. The CDR3 coding sequence is TGTGCCAGCAGGGGCGGGGGGCCTCTCTCCTACAATGAGCAGTTCTTC.

This clonotype was counted a few times. This chain links TRBV12-3 or TRBV12-4 with TRBJ2-7, with 10 bases that match TRBD1. The CDR3 consists of 11 residues. V was clipped by 4 bases and J by 12 bases; unmatched bases: 3. CDR3 sequence (DNA): TGTGCCAGCAGTTCCGGGACAGGGGCGTACTTC. Translation gives CASSSGTGAYF.

Points on this clonotype: A read error may be the cause here, since a much bigger clone is one base away. The chain recombines TRBV7-9 with TRBJ2-3, with D possibly being TRBD2 (5 bases). Between the trimmed V and J ends, which lost 6 bases and 3 bases, there was a span of 13 bases. In germline, CDR1 is SEHNR, CDR2 FQNEAQ (reference sequence). The CDR3 runs 14 residues. CDR3 nucleotides: TGTGCCAGCAGACCCTCCGGGGAAACAGATACGCAGTATTTT. Translated: CASRPSGETDTQYF.

The CDR3 is CATQGDSLYNEQFF. Written as DNA, the CDR3 is TGTGCCACCCAAGGGGACAGCCTCTACAATGAGCAGTTCTTC. The chain employs TRBV12-3 or TRBV12-4 and TRBJ2-1; TRBD1 aligns across 7 bases. V was clipped by 10 bases and J by 3 bases; unmatched bases: 9. There are 14 residues in the CDR3.

The genes are TRBV20-1 and TRBJ1-2, with no clear D. In germline, CDR1 is DFQATT, CDR2 SNEGSKA (reference sequence). The CDR3 runs 11 residues. Trimming took 2 bases from V and 4 from J, leaving 5 bases between them. CDR3 DNA: TGCAGTGCTAGACGGATCTATGGCTACACCTTC. Protein sequence: CSARRIYGYTF.

This clonotype occurred a few times. This chain uses TRBV6-2 or TRBV6-3 with TRBJ2-1, with TRBD1 as a possible D gene (6 bases). V lost 6 bases and J lost 10, with 22 bases in between. CDR1 and CDR2 from the germline V gene are MNHEY and SVGEGT. The CDR3 runs 15 residues. This CDR3 reads CASSRAEGSTGEQFF. The CDR3 nucleotides are TGTGCCAGCAGCCGGGCGGAAGGAAGCACAGGGGAGCAGTTCTTC.

J is TRBJ1-2 and V is TRBV5-1; 10 bases align to TRBD1. The junction had 13 bases not matched to a gene; V was cut back by 3 bases and J by 5 bases. The CDR3 has 17 amino acids. Germline CDR1 reads SGHRS; CDR2 reads YFSETQ. CDR3 region: CASSYYSGQGLAYGYTF. In DNA, the CDR3 is TGCGCCAGCAGCTATTACTCGGGACAGGGGCTTGCATATGGCTACACCTTC.

V is TRBV6-1 and J is TRBJ1-6; unclear D gene. Germline CDR1 reads MNHNS; CDR2 reads SASEGT. The CDR3 length is 12 residues. Trimming shortened V by 6 bases and J by 7 bases, and 7 bases separated the two germline ends. CDR3 nucleotide sequence: TGTGCCAGCAGCATCGGGAATTCACCCCTCCACTTT. Its translation is CASSIGNSPLHF.

This clonotype was counted between two and nine times. The V and J genes are TRBV7-9 and TRBJ2-1, with TRBD2 matching 10 bases. Germline V gene data show CDR1 as SEHNR and CDR2 as FQNEAQ (reference sequence). V was clipped by 5 bases and J by 6 bases; unmatched bases: 4. This CDR3 contains 14 residues. CDR3 residues: CASSTGTSVNEQFF. CDR3 nucleotide sequence: TGTGCCAGCAGCACCGGGACTAGCGTCAATGAGCAGTTCTTC.

In its sample, this clonotype was seen once. The chain is built from TRBV18 and TRBJ2-1; D is perhaps TRBD1 or TRBD2 (6 bases each). The CDR3 has 13 amino acids. Germline lookup yields CDR1 KGHSH and CDR2 LQKENI. The ends were cut back, 2 bases at V and 15 bases at J, with 17 bases in the middle. CDR3 loop: CASSPGSGGGRFF. DNA for the CDR3: TGTGCCAGCTCACCAGGGAGTGGAGGGGGAAGGTTCTTC.